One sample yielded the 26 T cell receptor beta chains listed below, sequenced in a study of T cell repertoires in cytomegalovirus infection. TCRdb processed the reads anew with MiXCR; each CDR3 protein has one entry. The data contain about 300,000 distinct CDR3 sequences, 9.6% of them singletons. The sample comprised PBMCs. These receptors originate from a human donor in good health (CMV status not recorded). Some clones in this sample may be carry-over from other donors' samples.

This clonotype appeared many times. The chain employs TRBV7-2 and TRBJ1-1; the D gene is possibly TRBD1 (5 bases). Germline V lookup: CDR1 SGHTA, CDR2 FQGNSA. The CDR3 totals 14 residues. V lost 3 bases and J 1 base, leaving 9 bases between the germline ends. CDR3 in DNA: TGTGCCAGCAGCTTCGACAGACAGAACACTGAAGCTTTCTTT. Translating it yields CASSFDRQNTEAFF.

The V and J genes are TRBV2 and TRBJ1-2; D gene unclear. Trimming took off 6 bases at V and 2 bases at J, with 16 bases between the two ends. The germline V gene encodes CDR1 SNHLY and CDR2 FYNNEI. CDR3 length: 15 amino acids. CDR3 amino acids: CASRVGLSLNYGYTF. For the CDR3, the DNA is TGTGCCAGCAGAGTCGGACTCAGCTTAAACTATGGCTACACCTTC.

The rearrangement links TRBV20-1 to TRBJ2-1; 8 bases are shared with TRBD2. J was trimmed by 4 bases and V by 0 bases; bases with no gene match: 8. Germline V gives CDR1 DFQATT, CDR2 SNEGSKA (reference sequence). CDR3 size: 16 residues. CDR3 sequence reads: CSARDRSGGVYNEQFF. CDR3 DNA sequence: TGCAGTGCTAGAGATCGATCGGGGGGGGTATACAATGAGCAGTTCTTC.

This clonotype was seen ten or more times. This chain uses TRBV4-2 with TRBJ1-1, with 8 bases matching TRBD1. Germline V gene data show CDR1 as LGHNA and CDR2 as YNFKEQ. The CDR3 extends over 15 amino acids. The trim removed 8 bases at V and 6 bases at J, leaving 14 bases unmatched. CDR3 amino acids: CASLQGASPVAEAFF. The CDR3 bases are TGTGCCAGCCTCCAGGGGGCTTCCCCCGTTGCTGAAGCTTTCTTT.

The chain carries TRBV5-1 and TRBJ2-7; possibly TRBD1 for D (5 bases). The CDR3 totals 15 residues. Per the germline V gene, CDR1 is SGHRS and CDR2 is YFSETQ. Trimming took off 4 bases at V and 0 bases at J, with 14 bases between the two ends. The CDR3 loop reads CASSPAAGSSYEQYV. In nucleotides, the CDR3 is TGCGCCAGCAGCCCGGCGGCAGGGTCCTCCTACGAGCAGTACGTC.

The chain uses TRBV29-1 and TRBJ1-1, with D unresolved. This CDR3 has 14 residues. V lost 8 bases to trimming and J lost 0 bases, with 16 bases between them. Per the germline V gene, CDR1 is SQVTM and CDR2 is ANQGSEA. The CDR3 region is CSSILAAVNTEAFF. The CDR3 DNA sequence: TGCAGCTCCATTCTTGCGGCGGTGAACACTGAAGCTTTCTTT.

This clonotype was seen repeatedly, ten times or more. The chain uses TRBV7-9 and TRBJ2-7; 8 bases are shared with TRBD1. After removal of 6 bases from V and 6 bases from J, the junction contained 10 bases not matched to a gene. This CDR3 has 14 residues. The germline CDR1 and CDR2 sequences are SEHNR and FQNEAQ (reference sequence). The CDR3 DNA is TGTGCCAGCAGTCATGGGACAGGCCATGGCGAGCAGTACGTC. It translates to CASSHGTGHGEQYV.

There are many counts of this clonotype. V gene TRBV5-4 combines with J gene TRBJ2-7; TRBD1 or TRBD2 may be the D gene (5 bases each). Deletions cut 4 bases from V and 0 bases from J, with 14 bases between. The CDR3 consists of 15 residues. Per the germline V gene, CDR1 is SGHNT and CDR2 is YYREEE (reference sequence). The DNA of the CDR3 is TGTGCCAGCAGCCCATGGGGACCTTACTCCTACGAGCAGTACTTC. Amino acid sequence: CASSPWGPYSYEQYF. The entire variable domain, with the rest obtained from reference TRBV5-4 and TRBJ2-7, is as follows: ETGVTQSPTHLIKTRGQQVTLRCSSQSGHNTVSWYQQALGQGPQFIFQYYREEENGRGNFPPRFSGLQFPNYSSELNVNALELDDSALYLCASSPWGPYSYEQYFGPGTRLTVT.

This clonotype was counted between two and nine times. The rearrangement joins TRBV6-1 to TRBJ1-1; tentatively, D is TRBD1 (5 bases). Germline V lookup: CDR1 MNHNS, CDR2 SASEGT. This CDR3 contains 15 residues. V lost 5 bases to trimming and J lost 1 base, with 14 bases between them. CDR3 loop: CASSYKGLTNTEAFF. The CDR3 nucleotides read TGTGCCAGCAGTTACAAGGGACTTACGAACACTGAAGCTTTCTTT.

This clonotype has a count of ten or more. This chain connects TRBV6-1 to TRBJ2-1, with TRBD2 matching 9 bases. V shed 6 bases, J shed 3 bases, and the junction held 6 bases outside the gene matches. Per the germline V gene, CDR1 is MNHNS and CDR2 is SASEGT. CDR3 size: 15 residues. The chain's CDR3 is CASRTLSGSYNEQFF. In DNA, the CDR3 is TGTGCCAGCAGGACCCTTAGCGGGAGCTACAATGAGCAGTTCTTC.

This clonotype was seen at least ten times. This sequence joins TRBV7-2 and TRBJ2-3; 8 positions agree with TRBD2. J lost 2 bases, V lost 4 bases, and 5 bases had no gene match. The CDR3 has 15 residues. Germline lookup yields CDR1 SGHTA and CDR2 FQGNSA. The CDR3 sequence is CASSSSGLATDTQYF. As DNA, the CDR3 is TGTGCCAGCAGCTCTTCCGGACTAGCCACAGATACGCAGTATTTT.

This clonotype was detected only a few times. The CDR3 loop is CASSQPTGWAFF. Written as DNA, the CDR3 is TGTGCCAGCAGCCAACCGACAGGTTGGGCTTTCTTT. V usage is TRBV3-1 and J usage is TRBJ1-1; a possible D gene is TRBD1 (6 bases). This CDR3 comprises 12 residues. V lost 2 bases, J lost 11 bases, and 12 bases lay in between. Germline V lookup: CDR1 LGHDT, CDR2 YNNKEL (reference sequence).

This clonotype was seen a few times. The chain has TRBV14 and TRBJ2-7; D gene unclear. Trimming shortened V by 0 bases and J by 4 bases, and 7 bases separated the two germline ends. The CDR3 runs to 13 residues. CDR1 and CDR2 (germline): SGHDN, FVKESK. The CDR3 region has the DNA TGTGCCAGCAGCCAAGATATGGGGTACGAGCAGTACTTC. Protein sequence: CASSQDMGYEQYF.

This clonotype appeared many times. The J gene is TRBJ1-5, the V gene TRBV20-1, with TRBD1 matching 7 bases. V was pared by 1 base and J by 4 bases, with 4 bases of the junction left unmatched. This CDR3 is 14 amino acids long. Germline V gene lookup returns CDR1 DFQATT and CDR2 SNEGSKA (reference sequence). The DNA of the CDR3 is TGCAGTGCTAGAGCCGGGACAGCTAATCAGCCCCAGCATTTT. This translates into CSARAGTANQPQHF.

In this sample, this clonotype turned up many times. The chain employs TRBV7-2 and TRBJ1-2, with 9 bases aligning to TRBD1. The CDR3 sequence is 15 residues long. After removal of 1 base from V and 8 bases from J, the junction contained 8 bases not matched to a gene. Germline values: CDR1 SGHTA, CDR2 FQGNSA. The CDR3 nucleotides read TGTGCCAGCAGCTTAGACGGGACAGGGTCAAAAGGCTACACCTTC. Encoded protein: CASSLDGTGSKGYTF.

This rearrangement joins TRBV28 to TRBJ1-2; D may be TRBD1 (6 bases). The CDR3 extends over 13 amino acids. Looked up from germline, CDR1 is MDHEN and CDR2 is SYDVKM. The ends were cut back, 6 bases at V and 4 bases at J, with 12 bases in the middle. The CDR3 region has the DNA TGTGCCAGCAGCTCCGGGACATTCTATGGCTACACCTTC. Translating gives CASSSGTFYGYTF.

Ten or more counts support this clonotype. The CDR3 bases are TGTGCCAGCAGCCTGACAGGGAGGCCCCCTTTCTTT. This translates into CASSLTGRPPFF. The gene calls are TRBV7-2 and TRBJ1-1; 7 positions match TRBD1. Trimming at V came to 5 bases and at J to 12 bases, leaving 9 bases not matched to a gene. The V gene's germline CDR1 is SGHTA and CDR2 FQGNSA. There are 12 residues in the CDR3.

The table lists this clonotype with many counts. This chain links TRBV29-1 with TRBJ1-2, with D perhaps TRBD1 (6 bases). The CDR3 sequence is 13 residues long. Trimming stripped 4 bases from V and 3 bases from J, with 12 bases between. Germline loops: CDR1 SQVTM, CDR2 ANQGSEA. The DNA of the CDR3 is TGCAGCGTTGTATCGGCAGGGGACTATGGCTACACCTTC. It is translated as CSVVSAGDYGYTF.

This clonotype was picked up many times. The CDR3 sequence: CASSRPTEAFF. The CDR3, as DNA: TGTGCCAGCAGCCGACCCACTGAAGCTTTCTTT. The chain recombines TRBV7-2 with TRBJ1-1; D uncertain. The CDR3 spans 11 residues. Germline V gene data show CDR1 as SGHTA and CDR2 as FQGNSA. V lost 5 bases and J 4 bases, leaving 5 bases between the germline ends.

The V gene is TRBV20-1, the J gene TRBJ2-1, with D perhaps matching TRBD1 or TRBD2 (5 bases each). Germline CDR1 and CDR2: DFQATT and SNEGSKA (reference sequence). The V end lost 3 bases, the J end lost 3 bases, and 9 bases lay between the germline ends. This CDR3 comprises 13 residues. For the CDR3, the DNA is TGCAGTGCTAGGGCAGGGAGCTACAATGAGCAGTTCTTC. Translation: CSARAGSYNEQFF.

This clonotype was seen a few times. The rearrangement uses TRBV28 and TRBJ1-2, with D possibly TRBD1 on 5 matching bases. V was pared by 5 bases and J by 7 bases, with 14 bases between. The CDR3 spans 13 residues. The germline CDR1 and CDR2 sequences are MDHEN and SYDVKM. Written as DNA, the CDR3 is TGTGCCAGCAGTACCCCCGACAGACTTGGCTACACCTTC. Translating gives CASSTPDRLGYTF.

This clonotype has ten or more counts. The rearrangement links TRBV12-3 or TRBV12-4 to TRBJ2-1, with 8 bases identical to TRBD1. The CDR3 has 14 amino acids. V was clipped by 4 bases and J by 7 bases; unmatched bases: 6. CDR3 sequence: CASSWTGSLNEQFF. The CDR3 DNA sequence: TGTGCCAGCAGTTGGACAGGGAGTCTTAATGAGCAGTTCTTC.

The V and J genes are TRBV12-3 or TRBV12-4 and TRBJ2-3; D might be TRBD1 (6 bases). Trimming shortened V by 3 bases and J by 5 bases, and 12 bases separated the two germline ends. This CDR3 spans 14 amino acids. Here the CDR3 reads CASSFRQGRDTQYF. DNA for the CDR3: TGTGCCAGCAGTTTTCGGCAGGGGAGAGATACGCAGTATTTT.

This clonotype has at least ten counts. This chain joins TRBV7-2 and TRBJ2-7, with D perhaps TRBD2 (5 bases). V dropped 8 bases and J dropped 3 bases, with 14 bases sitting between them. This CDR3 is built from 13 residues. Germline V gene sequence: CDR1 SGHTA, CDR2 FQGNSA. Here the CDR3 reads CASLRTGSYEQYF. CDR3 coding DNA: TGTGCCAGCTTAAGGACGGGGAGCTACGAGCAGTACTTC.

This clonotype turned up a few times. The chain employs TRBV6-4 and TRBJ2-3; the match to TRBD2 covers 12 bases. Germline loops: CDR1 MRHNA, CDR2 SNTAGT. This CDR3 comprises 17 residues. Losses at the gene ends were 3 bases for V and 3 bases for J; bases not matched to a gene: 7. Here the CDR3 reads CASSESSGGAGTDTQYF. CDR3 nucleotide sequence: TGTGCCAGCAGTGAGTCTAGCGGGGGGGCCGGTACAGATACGCAGTATTTT.

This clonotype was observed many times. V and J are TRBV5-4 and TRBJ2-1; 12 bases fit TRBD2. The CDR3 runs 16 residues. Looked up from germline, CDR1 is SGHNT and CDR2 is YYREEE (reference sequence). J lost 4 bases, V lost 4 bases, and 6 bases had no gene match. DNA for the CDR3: TGTGCCAGCAGCCTGAGGACTAGCGGGGTTTACAATGAGCAGTTCTTC. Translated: CASSLRTSGVYNEQFF.